The rows below give T cell receptor beta chains drawn from one sample of a study of blood T cell repertoires in COVID-19. Method: immunoSEQ multiplex PCR; TCRdb's copy keeps in-frame clones and lacks some. Among 110,000 to 150,000 clones listed, roughly 77% were seen once. Sequenced material: peripheral blood. These receptors originate from a woman in her seventies with COVID-19, enrolled during active disease. The conserved cysteine and the conserved F or W are not part of the CDR3 here. Each record gives: V gene, J gene, CDR3 protein.

V gene: TRBV23-1; J gene: TRBJ2-3; CDR3 protein: ASSQPDRDLTDTQY
V gene: TRBV4-2; J gene: TRBJ2-1; CDR3 protein: ASSPILAGPNEQF
V gene: TRBV7-9; J gene: TRBJ2-1; CDR3 protein: ASSTSRGRGFEQF
V gene: TRBV6-2/TRBV6-3; J gene: TRBJ1-4; CDR3 protein: ASSKDPPRGEKLF
V gene: TRBV12-5; J gene: TRBJ1-1; CDR3 protein: ASGVSENTEAF
V gene: TRBV29-1; J gene: TRBJ1-3; CDR3 protein: SAKTGPGNTIY
V gene: TRBV30; J gene: TRBJ2-4; CDR3 protein: AWSKGTGTLAKNIQY
V gene: TRBV2; J gene: TRBJ1-5; CDR3 protein: ASRNTLSSNQPQH
V gene: TRBV5-1; J gene: TRBJ2-5; CDR3 protein: ASSLGGSPGETQY
V gene: TRBV5-8; J gene: TRBJ1-6; CDR3 protein: ASSPLSGGLNNSPLH
V gene: TRBV29-1; J gene: TRBJ2-1; CDR3 protein: SVFSSGGNEQF
V gene: TRBV28; J gene: TRBJ1-1; CDR3 protein: ASTFGSNTEAF
V gene: TRBV18; J gene: TRBJ2-6; CDR3 protein: ASSPPSGIGANVLT
V gene: TRBV15; J gene: TRBJ2-3; CDR3 protein: ATSRGPTQY
V gene: TRBV25-1; J gene: TRBJ1-4; CDR3 protein: ASSEEVRQKLF
V gene: TRBV6-1; J gene: TRBJ1-5; CDR3 protein: ASSEARGNQPQH
V gene: TRBV5-6; J gene: TRBJ2-1; CDR3 protein: ASSTGFGEQF
V gene: TRBV30; J gene: TRBJ2-7; CDR3 protein: AWSADRGRNEQY
V gene: TRBV2; J gene: TRBJ1-2; CDR3 protein: ASSPGGSYGYT
V gene: TRBV4-2; J gene: TRBJ2-7; CDR3 protein: ASSQETGGIGEQY
V gene: TRBV7-8; J gene: TRBJ1-6; CDR3 protein: ASSKRIQGTYNSPLH
V gene: TRBV6-6; J gene: TRBJ1-3; CDR3 protein: ASSSGSNSGNTIY
V gene: TRBV7-8; J gene: TRBJ2-3; CDR3 protein: ASSPNGLGTDTQY
V gene: TRBV7-3; J gene: TRBJ2-5; CDR3 protein: ASSSTPIGTQY
V gene: TRBV5-5; J gene: TRBJ1-2; CDR3 protein: ASSLAPGTGVGYGYT
V gene: TRBV7-2; J gene: TRBJ1-1; CDR3 protein: ASSPVGGRTEAF
V gene: TRBV2; J gene: TRBJ2-2; CDR3 protein: ASTGTGGPTGELF
V gene: TRBV2; J gene: TRBJ1-5; CDR3 protein: ASHRDRGSRSNQPQH
V gene: TRBV6-6; J gene: TRBJ2-3; CDR3 protein: ASSYWSSGGTDTQY
V gene: TRBV5-4; J gene: TRBJ1-4; CDR3 protein: ASSKGTRGNNEKLF
V gene: TRBV9; J gene: TRBJ2-7; CDR3 protein: ASSPSSGFRTGDNEQY
V gene: TRBV19; J gene: TRBJ1-2; CDR3 protein: ASSTQGTYGYT
V gene: TRBV29-1; J gene: TRBJ2-6; CDR3 protein: SVRQGPGGANVLT
V gene: TRBV3-1/TRBV3-2; J gene: TRBJ2-7; CDR3 protein: ASSQTPVAALYEQY
V gene: TRBV5-1; J gene: TRBJ1-3; CDR3 protein: ASSLDGDLPSGNTIY
V gene: TRBV5-4; J gene: TRBJ2-7; CDR3 protein: ASSPERGSTYEQY